Following are 28 T cell receptor beta chains from one sample sequenced in a study of tumor T cells in aggressive B-cell lymphoma. The repertoire was sequenced with immunoSEQ multiplex PCR; TCRdb's copy has only in-frame clones and lacks some. The sample shows around 2,900 clones, about 89% of them seen only once. Material for sequencing was tumor tissue. These TCRs come from an adult with diffuse large B cell lymphoma.

The J gene is TRBJ2-1, the V gene TRBV15, with D tentatively TRBD2 (6 bases). V shed 4 bases and J shed 7 bases, with 20 bases lying between them. CDR3 length equals 16 residues. Germline CDR1 is LNHNV and CDR2 is YYDKDF (reference sequence). In DNA, the CDR3 is TGTGCCACCAGCACCCTGGGGGGTGGGCAGCGGAATGAGCAGTTCTTC. It yields the protein CATSTLGGGQRNEQFF.

The rearrangement uses TRBV7-6 and TRBJ2-1, with D possibly being TRBD2 (5 bases). V lost 5 bases to trimming and J lost 3 bases, with 14 bases between them. Germline V gene lookup returns CDR1 SGHVS and CDR2 FNYEAQ. CDR3 length: 15 amino acids. The CDR3 sequence: CASSQHPGNYNEQFF. CDR3 coding DNA: TGTGCCAGCAGCCAACACCCGGGGAACTACAATGAGCAGTTCTTC.

This rearrangement joins TRBV2 to TRBJ1-1, with a weak D call TRBD1 (6 bases). The V end lost 6 bases, the J end lost 1 base, and 9 bases lay between the germline ends. The germline V gene encodes CDR1 SNHLY and CDR2 FYNNEI. This CDR3 comprises 13 residues. DNA for the CDR3: TGTGCCAGCAGGCCACAGGGGAACACTGAAGCTTTCTTT. It codes for CASRPQGNTEAFF.

The genes are TRBV4-3 and TRBJ2-6; 9 bases match TRBD1. Germline values: CDR1 LGHNA, CDR2 YSLEER. The CDR3 has 17 amino acids. The V gene end was trimmed by 0 bases and the J gene end by 2 bases; junction bases not matched to a gene: 2. CDR3 region: CASSQETGGAGANVLTF. DNA for the CDR3: TGCGCCAGCAGCCAAGAAACAGGGGGCGCTGGGGCCAACGTCCTGACTTTC.

This clone has just a few counts. The gene calls are TRBV25-1 and TRBJ1-2, with unresolved D. V dropped 4 bases and J dropped 5 bases, with 5 bases sitting between them. The CDR3 has 11 amino acids. Germline CDR1 reads MGHDK; CDR2 reads SYGVNS. The CDR3 loop is CASSAGYGYTF. The CDR3 nucleotides read TGTGCCAGCAGTGCGGGTTATGGCTACACCTTC.

V and J are TRBV18 and TRBJ2-1; D is possibly TRBD1 (6 bases). CDR1 and CDR2 (germline): KGHSH, LQKENI. Between the trimmed V and J ends, which lost 3 bases and 5 bases, there was a span of 14 bases. The CDR3 length is 15 residues. The CDR3 loop reads CASSPGHKLNNEQFF. CDR3 DNA: TGTGCCAGCTCACCGGGACACAAACTTAACAATGAGCAGTTCTTC.

This clone was picked up one time. The J gene is TRBJ2-7, the V gene TRBV4-3; a weak D match, TRBD2 (5 bases). CDR1 LGHNA and CDR2 YSLEER come from the germline V gene. The CDR3 is made up of 14 amino acids. V shed 0 bases and J shed 7 bases, with 13 bases lying between them. The CDR3 loop reads CASSQDYSSGEQYF. The CDR3 DNA reads as TGCGCCAGCAGCCAAGACTACTCCTCGGGGGAGCAGTACTTC.

This clone was seen more than once but under ten times. The gene calls are TRBV29-1 and TRBJ1-5; 8 bases map to TRBD1. Trimming removed 8 bases from V and 7 bases from J; junction bases left unmatched: 16. In germline, CDR1 is SQVTM, CDR2 ANQGSEA. CDR3 size: 15 residues. CDR3 amino acids: CSPFSFQGAGQPQHF. DNA of the CDR3: TGCAGCCCGTTTAGTTTCCAGGGGGCAGGCCAGCCCCAGCATTTT.

This clone has just one count. The chain employs TRBV7-9 and TRBJ2-7; perhaps TRBD1 as D (6 bases). Between the trimmed V and J ends, which lost 5 bases and 4 bases, there was a span of 12 bases. Germline CDR1 SEHNR, CDR2 FQNEAQ (reference sequence). The CDR3 runs 13 residues. The CDR3 region has the DNA TGTGCCAGCAGCCCGGACAGAAGATACGAGCAGTACTTC. Translated, it gives CASSPDRRYEQYF.

The V gene is TRBV9, the J gene TRBJ2-1; 13 nucleotides line up with TRBD2. CDR1 and CDR2 from the germline V gene are SGDLS and YYNGEE. The CDR3 is 17 amino acids. The ends lost 4 bases at V and 7 bases at J; junction bases unmatched: 11. This CDR3 reads CASSSLAGGFSVNEQFF. The CDR3 region has the DNA TGTGCCAGCAGCTCACTAGCGGGGGGGTTCTCTGTTAATGAGCAGTTCTTC.

The rearrangement joins TRBV2 to TRBJ1-4; TRBD1 aligns across 7 bases. CDR1 and CDR2 from the germline V gene are SNHLY and FYNNEI. The length of the CDR3 is 14 residues. V gave up 7 bases and J gave up 5 bases; unmatched junction bases: 7. CDR3 in DNA: TGTGCCAGCAATGGACAGGAAGGAAATGAAAAACTGTTTTTT. As protein: CASNGQEGNEKLFF.

The CDR3 region has the DNA TGTGCCAGCAGCCAAGGGACGGGACAGGGGGAAAAACTGTTTTTT. This gives the protein CASSQGTGQGEKLFF. This chain uses TRBV4-2 with TRBJ1-4; 10 bases map to TRBD1. The CDR3 is made up of 15 amino acids. Per germline, CDR1 LGHNA and CDR2 YNFKEQ. V dropped 1 base and J dropped 8; count of bases not matched to a gene: 4.

The rearrangement uses TRBV2 and TRBJ1-1; D remains ambiguous. With 5 bases removed from V and 7 bases from J, the gap between germline ends came to 8 bases. CDR1 and CDR2 from the germline V gene are SNHLY and FYNNEI. This CDR3 contains 11 residues. CDR3 loop: CASSLGLEAFF. DNA of the CDR3: TGTGCCAGCAGTCTTGGGCTTGAAGCTTTCTTT.

This clone was seen more than once but under ten times. The chain is built from TRBV6-5 and TRBJ2-1, with 8 bases that match TRBD1. Trimming cost V 6 bases and J 1 base; bases outside gene matches: 5. The CDR3 is 15 amino acids. Germline V gene lookup returns CDR1 MNHEY and CDR2 SVGAGI. The DNA for the CDR3 is TGTGCCAGCAGCTCGACAGGGGTTTCCTACAATGAGCAGTTCTTC. Residues: CASSSTGVSYNEQFF.

The rearrangement uses TRBV5-1 and TRBJ2-7; D might be TRBD1 (6 bases). The CDR3 is 13 amino acids. Per the germline V gene, CDR1 is SGHRS and CDR2 is YFSETQ. V lost 4 bases, J lost 13 bases, and 21 bases lay in between. CDR3 loop: CASSPTGLGIPYF. CDR3 bases: TGCGCCAGCAGCCCCACAGGGTTGGGGATCCCTTACTTC.

The V call is TRBV21-1, the J call TRBJ1-1; TRBD1 is the table's D call and was not checked against the DNA. TRBV21-1 is classified as a pseudogene. The CDR3 sequence is 15 residues long. The CDR3 DNA is TGTGCCAGCAGCAAAGAAAGCAGGTCGAACACTGAAGCTTTCTTT. This gives the protein CASSKESRSNTEAFF.

This clone was seen once. The chain combines TRBV30 with TRBJ2-7; 8 bases match TRBD2. Unmatched junction bases numbered 10, after V lost 5 bases and J lost 7 bases. Looked up from germline, CDR1 is GTSNPN and CDR2 is SVGIG (reference sequence). The CDR3 runs to 13 residues. CDR3 DNA: TGTGCCTGGGAGCGTAGCGGGGCGGGGGAGCAGTACTTC. This gives the protein CAWERSGAGEQYF.

This chain links TRBV27 with TRBJ1-5, with 7 bases fitting TRBD1. There are 16 residues in the CDR3. In germline, CDR1 is MNHEY, CDR2 SMNVEV (reference sequence). The ends lost 4 bases at V and 6 bases at J; junction bases unmatched: 12. CDR3 protein: CASSSTNRGFAQPQHF. The CDR3 nucleotides read TGTGCCAGCAGTTCCACGAACAGGGGATTTGCTCAGCCCCAGCATTTT.

The chain combines TRBV6-6 with TRBJ2-2; perhaps TRBD2 as D (5 bases). The CDR3 is made up of 12 amino acids. Germline assignment: CDR1 MNHNY and CDR2 SVGAGI (reference sequence). Trimming took off 6 bases at V and 5 bases at J, with 7 bases between the two ends. In DNA form, the CDR3 reads TGTGCCAGCAGACGAGGGACCGGGGAGCTGTTTTTT. It specifies CASRRGTGELFF.

The chain has TRBV9 and TRBJ2-3; 9 bases align to TRBD1. CDR1 and CDR2 from the germline V gene are SGDLS and YYNGEE. Unmatched junction bases numbered 3, after V lost 4 bases and J lost 0 bases. The CDR3 is 15 amino acids. In DNA, the CDR3 is TGTGCCAGCAGCCTAGGACAGGGGAGCACAGATACGCAGTATTTT. This translates into CASSLGQGSTDTQYF.

CDR3 sequence reads: CASSFGGSNTEAFF. The CDR3 region has the DNA TGCGCCAGCAGCTTCGGGGGGAGTAACACTGAAGCTTTCTTT. The chain recombines TRBV5-1 with TRBJ1-1; D perhaps matches TRBD1 (5 bases). The CDR3 runs 14 residues. The germline V and J ends were trimmed by 2 bases and 2 bases, with 10 bases remaining between them. From germline, CDR1 is SGHRS and CDR2 YFSETQ.

The chain is built from TRBV28 and TRBJ2-2, with D perhaps matching TRBD1 (5 bases). V lost 2 bases and J lost 1, with 14 bases in between. CDR1 and CDR2 (germline): MDHEN, SYDVKM. CDR3 length: 17 amino acids. The CDR3 DNA is TGTGCCAGCAGTTTAGGGCAGGGATGGGGGAACACCGGGGAGCTGTTTTTT. This sequence encodes CASSLGQGWGNTGELFF.

The CDR3 nucleotides read TGCGCCAGCATCTCCTTACCGGGACAGGGGGACACTGAAGCTTTCTTT. This codes for CASISLPGQGDTEAFF. J is TRBJ1-1 and V is TRBV5-1, with TRBD1 matching over 11 bases. Germline V lookup: CDR1 SGHRS, CDR2 YFSETQ. This CDR3 region has 16 residues. V shed 6 bases, J shed 3 bases, and the junction held 10 bases outside the gene matches.

The V gene is TRBV30, the J gene TRBJ1-2, with 8 bases identical to TRBD1. From germline, CDR1 is GTSNPN and CDR2 SVGIG (reference sequence). The trim removed 4 bases at V and 6 bases at J, leaving 1 base unmatched. The CDR3 has 11 amino acids. The CDR3 loop is CAWNRGDGYTF. The CDR3 region has the DNA TGTGCCTGGAACAGGGGGGATGGCTACACCTTC.

V is TRBV9 and J is TRBJ1-3; 7 bases match TRBD1. V lost 3 bases, J lost 0 bases, and 6 bases stayed unmatched. CDR1 and CDR2 (germline): SGDLS, YYNGEE. The CDR3 covers 16 residues. The CDR3 sequence is CASSAEDRVSGNTIYF. In DNA form, the CDR3 reads TGTGCCAGCAGCGCCGAAGACAGGGTCTCTGGAAACACCATATATTTT.

CDR3 loop: CSATRNTEAFF. Here the CDR3 DNA reads TGCAGTGCTACCCGGAACACTGAAGCTTTCTTT. The chain carries TRBV20-1 and TRBJ1-1; D unclear. Trimming shortened V by 4 bases and J by 1 base, and 4 bases separated the two germline ends. Looked up from germline, CDR1 is DFQATT and CDR2 is SNEGSKA (reference sequence). CDR3 size: 11 residues.

The chain carries TRBV4-1 and TRBJ1-5; 9 bases line up with TRBD1. J gave up 3 bases and V 4 bases, and 4 bases lay outside the gene matches. There are 15 residues in the CDR3. The germline gives CDR1 MGHRA, CDR2 YSYEKL. This CDR3 reads CASSPRQGVNQPQHF. CDR3 bases: TGCGCCAGCAGCCCTCGACAGGGGGTCAATCAGCCCCAGCATTTT.

This clone has just one count. The chain employs TRBV4-1 and TRBJ2-1, with TRBD2 matching 7 bases. Germline CDR1 and CDR2: MGHRA and YSYEKL. Losses at the gene ends were 6 bases for V and 9 bases for J; bases not matched to a gene: 14. CDR3 length: 15 residues. The CDR3 DNA is TGCGCCAGCAGTCGGATGGGGGAGGGCCAGGGTGAGCAGTTCTTC. As protein: CASSRMGEGQGEQFF.